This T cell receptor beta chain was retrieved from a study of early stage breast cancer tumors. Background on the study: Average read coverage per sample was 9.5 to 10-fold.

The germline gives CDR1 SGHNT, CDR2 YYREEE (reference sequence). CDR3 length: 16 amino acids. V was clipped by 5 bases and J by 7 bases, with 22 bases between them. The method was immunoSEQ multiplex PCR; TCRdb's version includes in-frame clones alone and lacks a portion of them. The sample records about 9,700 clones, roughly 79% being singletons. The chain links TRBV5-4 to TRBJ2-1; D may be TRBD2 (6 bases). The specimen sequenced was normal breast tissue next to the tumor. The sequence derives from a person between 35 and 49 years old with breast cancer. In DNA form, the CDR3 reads TGTGCCAGCAGTATTAATACGGGCCGACTAGGGAATGAGCAGTTCTTC. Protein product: CASSINTGRLGNEQFF.